These 26 T cell receptor beta chains were all obtained from the same sample, sequenced in a study of blood T cell repertoires in COVID-19. Sequenced by immunoSEQ multiplex PCR; TCRdb stores in-frame clones only, minus some. The sample includes more than 150,000 clones, roughly 86% of them seen just once. Material: peripheral blood. The receptor set was obtained from a man in his forties with active or convalescent COVID-19.

This clone has a single count. This chain joins TRBV7-9 and TRBJ1-4; D is ambiguous. Germline V gives CDR1 SEHNR, CDR2 FQNEAQ (reference sequence). The CDR3 spans 13 residues. V was clipped by 5 bases and J by 5 bases, with 9 bases between them. CDR3 DNA sequence: TGTGCCAGCAGCGAGAGAGAGAATGAAAAACTGTTTTTT. Encoded protein: CASSERENEKLFF.

The chain recombines TRBV24-1 with TRBJ2-1; the match to TRBD2 covers 8 bases. The germline CDR1 and CDR2 sequences are KGHDR and SFDVKD. V gave up 1 base and J gave up 7 bases; unmatched junction bases: 5. CDR3 length: 15 amino acids. CDR3: CATSDFGGGQNEQFF. For the CDR3, the DNA is TGTGCCACCAGTGATTTCGGCGGGGGGCAGAATGAGCAGTTCTTC.

The gene calls are TRBV5-4 and TRBJ2-7, with 9 bases identical to TRBD1. The length of the CDR3 is 13 residues. Germline assignment: CDR1 SGHNT and CDR2 YYREEE (reference sequence). V shed 7 bases, J shed 5 bases, and the junction held 7 bases outside the gene matches. The CDR3 reads CASARDRADEQYF. CDR3 bases: TGTGCCAGCGCACGGGACAGGGCGGACGAGCAGTACTTC.

The gene calls are TRBV27 and TRBJ2-3, with 11 bases aligning to TRBD2. The CDR3 has 19 residues. After removal of 7 bases from V and 1 base from J, the junction contained 16 bases not matched to a gene. Germline-derived CDR1 and CDR2 are MNHEY and SMNVEV (reference sequence). The CDR3 DNA follows: TGTGCCAGCACCCGGCTCTGGACTAGCGGGTCAGGGGGCACAGATACGCAGTATTTT. Its translation is CASTRLWTSGSGGTDTQYF.

The chain couples TRBV4-2 to TRBJ1-3; D is unclear. There are 16 residues in the CDR3. The ends were cut back, 0 bases at V and 4 bases at J, with 13 bases in the middle. Germline-derived CDR1 and CDR2 are LGHNA and YNFKEQ. DNA for the CDR3: TGTGCCAGCAGCCAAGAGCTCATAGTATCCGGAAACACCATATATTTT. Its protein is CASSQELIVSGNTIYF.

V is TRBV6-5 and J is TRBJ1-6; 8 nucleotides agree with TRBD1. Trimming removed 9 bases from V and 9 bases from J; junction bases left unmatched: 7. The germline gives CDR1 MNHEY, CDR2 SVGAGI. The CDR3 runs to 13 residues. This CDR3 is CASRTGRISPLHF. DNA of the CDR3: TGTGCCAGTAGGACAGGGAGGATTTCACCCCTCCACTTT.

The rearrangement links TRBV5-5 to TRBJ1-1, with 7 bases matching TRBD1. V shed 6 bases and J 5 bases; nucleotides not matched to a gene: 10. Germline V lookup: CDR1 SGHKS, CDR2 YYEKEE (reference sequence). CDR3 length: 14 amino acids. The CDR3 region is CASTAKTGRTEAFF. For the CDR3, the DNA is TGTGCCAGCACCGCTAAGACAGGGCGGACTGAAGCTTTCTTT.

The chain uses TRBV5-8 and TRBJ2-7, with a weak D call TRBD2 (5 bases). Deletions cut 2 bases from V and 7 bases from J, with 13 bases between. This CDR3 region has 13 residues. Germline V gene lookup returns CDR1 SGHTS and CDR2 YDEGEE. The DNA for the CDR3 is TGTGCCAGCAGCTTTGCGGGTTTCAAAGAGCAGTACTTC. This encodes CASSFAGFKEQYF.

This clone was observed once. The chain couples TRBV9 to TRBJ2-7, with 8 bases matching TRBD2. Germline V gene sequence: CDR1 SGDLS, CDR2 YYNGEE. CDR3 size: 16 residues. V was pared by 0 bases and J by 2 bases, with 7 bases of the junction left unmatched. CDR3 sequence (DNA): TGTGCCAGCAGCGTAGGTTTAACTAGCGGAACCTACGAGCAGTACTTC. Its protein product is CASSVGLTSGTYEQYF.

This rearrangement joins TRBV5-1 to TRBJ2-5; D is ambiguous. CDR3 length: 16 residues. Germline CDR1 is SGHRS and CDR2 is YFSETQ. The ends were cut back, 4 bases at V and 2 bases at J, with 18 bases in the middle. CDR3: CASSRASSLPQETQYF. The CDR3 nucleotides read TGCGCCAGCAGCCGAGCGAGTAGCCTTCCTCAAGAGACCCAGTACTTC.

The rearrangement links TRBV11-2 to TRBJ2-1, with 10 bases aligning to TRBD1. The V and J ends lost 0 bases and 4 bases, in that order; junction bases with no gene match: 3. Germline loops: CDR1 SGHAT, CDR2 FQNNGV. This CDR3 is 16 amino acids long. The CDR3 loop is CASSLDWTGGYNEQFF. CDR3 nucleotides: TGTGCCAGCAGCTTAGATTGGACAGGGGGATACAATGAGCAGTTCTTC.

The CDR3 here is CASTRGNYNSPLHF. As DNA, the CDR3 is TGTGCCAGCACCCGAGGGAATTATAATTCACCCCTCCACTTT. The chain uses TRBV3-1 (or the pseudogene TRBV3-2) and TRBJ1-6; D remains ambiguous. Germline loops: CDR1 LGHDT, CDR2 YNNKEL (reference sequence). Trimming stripped 7 bases from V and 4 bases from J, with 11 bases between. CDR3 size: 14 residues.

This clone came up a few times. The V and J genes are TRBV28 and TRBJ2-5, with 11 bases identical to TRBD2. The J segment lost 2 bases and the V segment lost 6 bases, leaving 2 bases of the junction unmatched. Germline V lookup: CDR1 MDHEN, CDR2 SYDVKM. This CDR3 spans 14 amino acids. The CDR3 nucleotides are TGTGCCAGCAGGATAGCGGGGGGGCAAGAGACCCAGTACTTC. The encoded protein is CASRIAGGQETQYF.

The chain couples TRBV6-1 to TRBJ1-4, with 7 bases matching TRBD1. Germline V gene sequence: CDR1 MNHNS, CDR2 SASEGT. V was clipped by 0 bases and J by 4 bases; unmatched bases: 8. CDR3 length: 17 amino acids. The CDR3 DNA reads as TGTGCCAGCAGTGAAGCGCTTTGGCAGGGGGTTAATGAAAAACTGTTTTTT. Residues: CASSEALWQGVNEKLFF.

Only one count was recorded for this clone. The chain has TRBV6-5 and TRBJ1-2; D might be TRBD1 (6 bases). Trimming cost V 2 bases and J 2 bases, with 15 bases left between them. The CDR3 is made up of 16 amino acids. Per the germline V gene, CDR1 is MNHEY and CDR2 is SVGAGI. CDR3 protein: CASSYGGRDGNYGYTF. DNA for the CDR3: TGTGCCAGCAGTTACGGGGGCCGGGACGGGAACTATGGCTACACCTTC.

The chain couples TRBV4-1 to TRBJ1-6, with D unclear. The V gene lost 0 bases and the J gene lost 6 bases, with 15 bases spanning the gap. CDR3 length: 17 amino acids. CDR1 and CDR2 from the germline V gene are MGHRA and YSYEKL. CDR3 amino acids: CASSQEGRHLANSPLHF. CDR3 nucleotides: TGCGCCAGCAGCCAAGAGGGGAGACACCTAGCTAATTCACCCCTCCACTTT.

The rearrangement joins TRBV5-8 to TRBJ2-7, with D maybe TRBD1 (6 bases). The ends were cut back, 2 bases at V and 4 bases at J, with 10 bases in the middle. Germline values: CDR1 SGHTS, CDR2 YDEGEE. The CDR3 contains 13 residues. Here the CDR3 reads CASSFNRAYEQYF. The CDR3, as DNA: TGTGCCAGCAGCTTTAACAGGGCGTACGAGCAGTACTTC.

The chain links TRBV19 to TRBJ2-7; D may be TRBD1 (6 bases). CDR3 length equals 15 residues. V shed 4 bases and J shed 4 bases, with 17 bases lying between them. CDR1 is LNHDA, CDR2 SQIVND, per germline (reference sequence). CDR3 DNA sequence: TGTGCCAGTAGTACAAAGCAGGGGCCGAGTTACGAGCAGTACTTC. Translating gives CASSTKQGPSYEQYF. Supplemented by reference TRBV19 and TRBJ2-7, the full variable domain reads DGGITQSPKYLFRKEGQNVTLSCEQNLNHDAMYWYRQDPGQGLRLIYYSQIVNDFQKGDIAEGYSVSREKKESFPLTVTSAQKNPTAFYLCASSTKQGPSYEQYFGPGTRLTVT.

V gene TRBV5-1 combines with J gene TRBJ2-2, with 8 positions matching TRBD2. V lost 0 bases, J lost 6 bases, and 22 bases stayed unmatched. CDR3 length equals 21 residues. The germline V gene has CDR1 SGHRS and CDR2 YFSETQ. The CDR3 spells CASSLAPFPGLEVAHPGELFF. The CDR3 coding sequence is TGCGCCAGCAGCTTGGCCCCGTTCCCGGGACTAGAGGTGGCCCACCCCGGGGAGCTGTTTTTT.

In its sample, this clone was seen once. The CDR3 is CASSSGLGGSPLHF. The CDR3 DNA reads as TGTGCCAGCAGCTCCGGACTGGGGGGTTCACCCCTCCACTTT. This chain uses TRBV13 with TRBJ1-6; possible D gene TRBD1, 5 bases. Germline V lookup: CDR1 PRHDT, CDR2 FYEKMQ (reference sequence). Trimming pared 4 bases from V and 9 bases from J, leaving 13 bases between. The CDR3 totals 14 residues.

The chain links TRBV7-3 to TRBJ2-2; 10 bases line up with TRBD2. Germline loops: CDR1 SGHTA, CDR2 FQGTGA. Unmatched junction bases numbered 10, after V lost 5 bases and J lost 7 bases. The CDR3 covers 16 residues. The CDR3 DNA follows: TGTGCCAGCAGCCCCCGGCTAGCGGGGGTTGGCGGGGAGCTGTTTTTT. Amino acids: CASSPRLAGVGGELFF.

In the case of this clone: Additional DNA sequences in this sample encode the identical CDR3. This chain connects TRBV7-2 to TRBJ1-5, with D perhaps TRBD1 (5 bases). The CDR3 is made up of 13 amino acids. V shed 5 bases and J shed 2 bases, with 7 bases lying between them. CDR1 and CDR2 (germline): SGHTA, FQGNSA. CDR3 amino acids: CASSVRGNQPQHF. Here the CDR3 DNA reads TGTGCCAGCAGCGTCAGGGGCAATCAGCCCCAGCATTTT.

The chain couples TRBV27 to TRBJ2-7; D might be TRBD1 (6 bases). V lost 6 bases to trimming and J lost 4 bases, with 10 bases between them. The germline CDR1 and CDR2 sequences are MNHEY and SMNVEV (reference sequence). The CDR3 length is 12 residues. The CDR3 region is CASSSTGYEQYF. CDR3 coding DNA: TGTGCCAGCAGCTCAACAGGGTACGAGCAGTACTTC.

The chain is built from TRBV18 and TRBJ2-2; 11 bases line up with TRBD1. V was clipped by 1 base and J by 6 bases; unmatched bases: 1. The CDR3 has 15 residues. CDR1 is KGHSH, CDR2 LQKENI, per germline. The CDR3 protein is CASSPLGQGAGELFF. Here the CDR3 DNA reads TGTGCCAGCTCACCACTGGGACAGGGGGCCGGGGAGCTGTTTTTT. Variable domain in full (rest from reference TRBV18 and TRBJ2-2): NAGVMQNPRHLVRRRGQEARLRCSPMKGHSHVYWYRQLPEEGLKFMVYLQKENIIDESGMPKERFSAEFPKEGPSILRIQQVVRGDSAAYFCASSPLGQGAGELFFGEGSRLTVL.

This sequence joins TRBV6-5 and TRBJ2-7; 7 positions match TRBD1. CDR3 length: 14 residues. Germline V gives CDR1 MNHEY, CDR2 SVGAGI. V dropped 2 bases and J dropped 3; count of bases not matched to a gene: 4. CDR3 amino acids: CASSYARQGYEQYF. For the CDR3, the DNA is TGTGCCAGCAGTTACGCGAGACAGGGCTACGAGCAGTACTTC.

This chain links TRBV2 with TRBJ2-7; D perhaps matches TRBD2 (7 bases). Germline CDR1 SNHLY, CDR2 FYNNEI. The V end was cut by 5 bases, the J end by 5 bases, with 16 bases between. The CDR3 spans 14 residues. The CDR3 loop reads CASSYGGPADEQYF. CDR3 sequence (DNA): TGTGCCAGCAGTTACGGGGGGCCAGCGGACGAGCAGTACTTC. Looking up the rest from reference TRBV2 and TRBJ2-7 gives the full variable domain: EPEVTQTPSHQVTQMGQEVILRCVPISNHLYFYWYRQILGQKVEFLVSFYNNEISEKSEIFDDQFSVERPDGSNFTLKIRSTKLEDSAMYFCASSYGGPADEQYFGPGTRLTVT.